This TCR beta chain was identified in a study of Graves' ophthalmopathy and Graves' hyperthyroidism. The CDR3 totals 14 residues. Between the trimmed V and J ends, which lost 3 bases and 8 bases, there was a span of 16 bases. RNA transcripts yielded amplified TCR beta CDR3 regions. An initial RT-PCR round employing HTBI primers preceded a second-round multiplex PCR. TCRdb reanalysed the multiplex PCR reads using MiXCR and keeps one entry per CDR3 protein. This table holds under 800,000 distinct CDR3 sequences, approximately 21% found once. The sample holds many counts of this clonotype. Material for sequencing was peripheral blood. J is TRBJ1-2 and V is TRBV12-3 or TRBV12-4; weak D call: TRBD1 (6 bases). The clonotype was recovered from a young woman with stable Graves' hyperthyroidism. Some clones in this sample may be carry-over from other donors' samples. This CDR3 is CASSLVGGGTGYTF. In nucleotides, the CDR3 is TGTGCCAGCAGTTTGGTAGGGGGGGGTACCGGCTACACCTTC.